This paragraph covers one T cell receptor beta chain sequence. Its antigen target is currently unknown. The sample holds no much larger clone one base away, and base qualities are not on file. The Qiagen DNeasy kit was used to extract genomic DNA from unsorted PBMCs and from the negatively selected CD4+ and CD8+ fractions. Amplification of TCR beta CDR3 regions was done by immunoSEQ multiplex PCR with primers that anneal to V and J segments. Amplification bias was minimized using a synthetic immune receptor repertoire, and residual bias was removed computationally after sequencing. Per the source publication's procedure: Repertoire diversity was quantified as the Shannon entropy index using custom Python scripts. Unsorted, CD4+ and CD8+ repertoires were examined separately, except in combined analyses, for which CD4+ and CD8+ sequences were merged in silico. Clonal expansion was defined as at least a 2-fold frequency increase after treatment relative to C1D1, with a pseudocount of 0.5 for undetected baseline clones. Clones with 0 or 1 copy at C1D1 were defined as singleton clones, while clones with 2 or more copies were defined as non-singleton clones. Clones expanded in unsorted samples were assigned a CD4+, CD8+ or unknown annotation through matching of protein sequences in sorted samples from the same patient. Wilcoxon tests on paired samples were used to test diversity changes from C1D1 to C4D1. What TCRdb holds here is the immuneACCESS table cut down to in-frame rearrangements. Part of the clones is not present; checked against another copy, under half of the missing clones reflect an unresolved V gene, and the others are unexplained. V and J calls and clone size come straight from that table; D and trimming were deduced from the DNA. Recorded for this sample are about 94,000 clones; about 91% of them occurred a single time. The ten biggest clones cover over 8.5% of the sample.

This sample's time point label indicates: cycle 2 day 1 (C2D1) of nivolumab. All trial patients had relapsed after autologous stem cell transplantation, with cohorts A, B and C differing in prior brentuximab vedotin exposure. The trial cohort included more than 55 patients with relapsed/refractory classical Hodgkin lymphoma, and each patient had a best overall response of complete response, partial response or progressive disease. In the multi-cohort phase II CheckMate 205 trial, trial patients received single-agent nivolumab. An independent review committee assessed best overall response by applying the 2007 International Working Group response criteria. PBMCs from the trial were collected at three points: immediately before nivolumab initiation (C1D1), and during therapy at cycle 2 day 1 and cycle 4 day 1. Peripheral blood was collected in 8 mL Vacutainer Cell Preparation Tubes, from which PBMCs were isolated by centrifugation and then cryopreserved.

This record belongs to a study of PD-1 blockade in classical Hodgkin lymphoma (dated by TCRdb to about 2020). Some background on the complete study: Nivolumab dosing was 3 mg/kg intravenously every 2 weeks, continuing until either disease progression or unacceptable toxicity. The study used CyTOF and TCR beta sequencing to define a peripheral blood immune signature of response to PD-1 blockade in classical Hodgkin lymphoma.

Measured from the cysteine to the phenylalanine, the CDR3 is 14 residues long. CDR3 DNA is the only sequence kept; it has 42 bases, read in frame from the first base. The CDR1 and CDR2 encoded by the germline V gene are SGHAT and FQNNGV. The germline V and J ends show losses of 8 bases and 0 bases respectively, and no gene match explains 6 bases of the junction. What the research found in general, with its limitations: Patients starting nivolumab less than 1 year after ASCT had lower diversity and were excluded from later analyses to avoid confounding by immune reconstitution. By C4D1, a significant rise was seen in CD4+ TCR diversity but not in CD8+ TCR diversity (p=0.0027 vs p=0.16), and the rise was most apparent among complete responders (p=0.02). Among trial patients, those achieving complete response had baseline diversity similar to that of newly diagnosed patients, while diversity was significantly lower in partial responders and progressors. Baseline TCR diversity was reported to be lower in newly diagnosed patients than in healthy donors, and even lower in relapsed/refractory patients. The study covered only a single clinical trial cohort, and the causes of the repertoire differences, possibly disease activity or prior therapy, were still not defined.

The chain uses TRBV11-2 and TRBJ2-7; 8 central nucleotides agree with TRBD2. The source of this sequence is a human donor with classical Hodgkin lymphoma. The source material was peripheral blood mononuclear cells (PBMCs), sampled before the second cycle of nivolumab. The DNA reads as follows: TGTGCCAGCGGTAAAACTAGCGGCTCCTACGAGCAGTACTTC. It translates as CASGKTSGSYEQYF.